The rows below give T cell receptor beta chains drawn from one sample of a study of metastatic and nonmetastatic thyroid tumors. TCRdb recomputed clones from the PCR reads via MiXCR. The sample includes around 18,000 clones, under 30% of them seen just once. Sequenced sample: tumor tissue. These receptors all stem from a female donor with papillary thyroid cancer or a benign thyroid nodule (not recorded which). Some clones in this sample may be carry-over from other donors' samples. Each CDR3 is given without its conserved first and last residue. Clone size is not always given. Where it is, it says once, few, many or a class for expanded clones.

CDR3aa: ASSQSLGGREQF; v_gene: TRBV28; j_gene: TRBJ2-1; abundance: -
CDR3aa: ASSLEAVNTEAF; v_gene: TRBV7-6; j_gene: TRBJ1-1; abundance: few
CDR3aa: ASSPGTGLNSPLH; v_gene: TRBV7-6; j_gene: TRBJ1-6; abundance: few
CDR3aa: ASSFRSSGNTIY; v_gene: TRBV27; j_gene: TRBJ1-3; abundance: few
CDR3aa: ASSEQGSTEAF; v_gene: TRBV6-4; j_gene: TRBJ1-1; abundance: few
CDR3aa: ASSENYYYEQY; v_gene: TRBV6-1; j_gene: TRBJ2-7; abundance: medium-sized
CDR3aa: ASSSTYEQY; v_gene: TRBV5-1; j_gene: TRBJ2-7; abundance: -
CDR3aa: ASSARDTTDTQY; v_gene: TRBV5-1; j_gene: TRBJ2-3; abundance: -
CDR3aa: ASSETTSGGSYEQY; v_gene: TRBV25-1; j_gene: TRBJ2-7; abundance: -
CDR3aa: ASSLYSNTGELF; v_gene: TRBV11-2; j_gene: TRBJ2-2; abundance: -
CDR3aa: ASSFGPPDYGYT; v_gene: TRBV27; j_gene: TRBJ1-2; abundance: -
CDR3aa: ASSKQGRTEAF; v_gene: TRBV12-3/TRBV12-4; j_gene: TRBJ1-1; abundance: medium-sized
CDR3aa: ASSFGFNYGYT; v_gene: TRBV10-2; j_gene: TRBJ1-2; abundance: medium-sized
CDR3aa: ASSEREEGHNEQF; v_gene: TRBV6-1; j_gene: TRBJ2-1; abundance: few
CDR3aa: ASSEGTATRLNYGYT; v_gene: TRBV6-1; j_gene: TRBJ1-2; abundance: medium-sized
CDR3aa: ASSPNRGGSPLH; v_gene: TRBV27; j_gene: TRBJ1-6; abundance: -
CDR3aa: ASSPDRAAQPQH; v_gene: TRBV27; j_gene: TRBJ1-5; abundance: many
CDR3aa: ASSPPSGELF; v_gene: TRBV18; j_gene: TRBJ2-2; abundance: -
CDR3aa: AWRGDDRENTEAF; v_gene: TRBV30; j_gene: TRBJ1-1; abundance: many
CDR3aa: ASSPVRGEQY; v_gene: TRBV19; j_gene: TRBJ2-7; abundance: few
CDR3aa: ASRESDRNTEAF; v_gene: TRBV28; j_gene: TRBJ1-1; abundance: medium-sized
CDR3aa: ASLRRGDTGELF; v_gene: TRBV28; j_gene: TRBJ2-2; abundance: few
CDR3aa: ASSLYPAGAYEQY; v_gene: TRBV27; j_gene: TRBJ2-7; abundance: medium-sized
CDR3aa: SARGGVVDQPQH; v_gene: TRBV20-1; j_gene: TRBJ1-5; abundance: once
CDR3aa: ASSQTFDLESDEQF; v_gene: TRBV4-3; j_gene: TRBJ2-1; abundance: many
CDR3aa: ASIPTAGGPYGRDTQY; v_gene: TRBV28; j_gene: TRBJ2-3; abundance: -
CDR3aa: ASSYSVAGDRPDKNIQY; v_gene: TRBV6-2/TRBV6-3; j_gene: TRBJ2-4; abundance: medium-sized
CDR3aa: ASIDRGLAQY; v_gene: TRBV6-1; j_gene: TRBJ2-7; abundance: few
CDR3aa: ASSFGPSYEQY; v_gene: TRBV11-2; j_gene: TRBJ2-7; abundance: medium-sized
CDR3aa: ASSQSSSEQY; v_gene: TRBV3-1; j_gene: TRBJ2-7; abundance: -